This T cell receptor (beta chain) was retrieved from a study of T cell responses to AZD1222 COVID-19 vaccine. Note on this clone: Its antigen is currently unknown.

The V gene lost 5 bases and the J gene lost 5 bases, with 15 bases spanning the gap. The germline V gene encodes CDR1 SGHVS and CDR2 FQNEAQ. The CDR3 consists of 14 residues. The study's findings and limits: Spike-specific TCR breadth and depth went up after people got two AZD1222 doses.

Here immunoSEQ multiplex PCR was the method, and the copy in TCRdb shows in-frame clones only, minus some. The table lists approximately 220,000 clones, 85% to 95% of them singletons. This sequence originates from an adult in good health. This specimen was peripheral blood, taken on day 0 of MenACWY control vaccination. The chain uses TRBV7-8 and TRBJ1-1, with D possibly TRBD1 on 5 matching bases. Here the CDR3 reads CASSAQQDSTEAFF. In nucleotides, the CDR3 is TGTGCCAGCAGCGCCCAACAGGATTCTACTGAAGCTTTCTTT. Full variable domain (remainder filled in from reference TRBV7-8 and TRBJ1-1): GAGVSQSPRYKVAKRGQDVALRCDPISGHVSLFWYQQALGQGPEFLTYFQNEAQLDKSGLPSDRFFAERPEGSVSTLKIQRTQQEDSAVYLCASSAQQDSTEAFFGQGTRLTVV.